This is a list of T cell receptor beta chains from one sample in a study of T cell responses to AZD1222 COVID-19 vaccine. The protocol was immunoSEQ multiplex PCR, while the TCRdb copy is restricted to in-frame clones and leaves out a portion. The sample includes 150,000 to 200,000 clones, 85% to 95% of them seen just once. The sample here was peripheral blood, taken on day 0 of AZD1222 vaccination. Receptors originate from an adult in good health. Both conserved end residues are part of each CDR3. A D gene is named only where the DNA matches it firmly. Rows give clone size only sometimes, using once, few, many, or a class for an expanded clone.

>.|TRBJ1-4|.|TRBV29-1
TGCAGCGTTGCTGGGGCGGGTAATGAAAAACTGTTTTTT
CSVAGAGNEKLFF
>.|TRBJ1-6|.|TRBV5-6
TGTGCCAGCAGCCTCGGACAAGGTAATTCACCCCTCCACTTT
CASSLGQGNSPLHF
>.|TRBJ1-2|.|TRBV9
TGTGCCAGCAGCGACCAGGGTTATGGCTACACCTTC
CASSDQGYGYTF
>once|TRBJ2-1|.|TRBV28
TGTGCCAGCACCGGGGCACAGAGGAGGAATGAGCAGTTCTTC
CASTGAQRRNEQFF
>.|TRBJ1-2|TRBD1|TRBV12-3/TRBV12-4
TGTGCCAGCAGTTTAGGGACAGGATATGGCTACACCTTC
CASSLGTGYGYTF
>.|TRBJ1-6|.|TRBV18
TGTGCCAGCTCACCAACGCCGGGCAACTATAATTCACCCCTCCACTTT
CASSPTPGNYNSPLHF
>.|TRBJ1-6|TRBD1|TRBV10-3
TGTGCCATCAGTGGGGGACAGGGGGAATCACCCCTCCACTTT
CAISGGQGESPLHF
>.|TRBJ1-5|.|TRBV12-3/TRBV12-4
TGTGCCAGCAGTTTAGGAATTCAGCCCCAGCATTTT
CASSLGIQPQHF
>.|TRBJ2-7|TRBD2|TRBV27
TGTGCCAGCAGGCAGAGCGGGGGGTTCTCCTACGAGCAGTACTTC
CASRQSGGFSYEQYF
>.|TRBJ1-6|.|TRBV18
TGTGCCAGCTCACGGACGGGCAGGGACGGTTCACCCCTCCACTTT
CASSRTGRDGSPLHF
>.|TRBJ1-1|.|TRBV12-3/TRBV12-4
TGTGCCAGCAGGTCCGTCTTGGGTGCTTTCTTT
CASRSVLGAFF
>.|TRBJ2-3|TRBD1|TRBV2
TGTGCCAGCAGCCGGGACAGGTCTAGCACAGATACGCAGTATTTT
CASSRDRSSTDTQYF